This T cell receptor beta chain was sequenced in a study of chronic HIV infection and antiretroviral therapy. The CDR3 spans 12 residues. Germline V CDR1 and CDR2: SQVTM, ANQGSEA. V shed 4 bases and J 8 bases; nucleotides not matched to a gene: 4. TCRdb itself ran the 5' RACE reads through MiXCR, one entry per CDR3 protein. This table holds about 48,000 distinct CDR3 sequences, about 18% found once. This clonotype was counted between two and nine times. This clonotype originated in an adult who had HIV and had not received antiretroviral therapy, or was an uninfected healthy control (not recorded which). Material for sequencing was peripheral blood. The J gene is TRBJ1-4, the V gene TRBV29-1; 7 nucleotides match TRBD1. The CDR3 DNA reads as TGCAGCGTTGCAGGGGGGGAAGAAAAACTGTTTTTT. This encodes CSVAGGEEKLFF.